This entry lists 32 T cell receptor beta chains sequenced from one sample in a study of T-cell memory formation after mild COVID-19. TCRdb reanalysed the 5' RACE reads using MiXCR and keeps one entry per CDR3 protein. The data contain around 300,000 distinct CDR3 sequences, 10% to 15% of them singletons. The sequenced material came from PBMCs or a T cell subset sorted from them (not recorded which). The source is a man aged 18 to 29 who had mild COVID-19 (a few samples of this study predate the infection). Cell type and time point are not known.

The CDR3 region has the DNA TGTGCCAGCACCCGCAGGCCCTGGGGGAGCACAGATACGCAGTATTTT. Its protein is CASTRRPWGSTDTQYF. V usage is TRBV7-2 and J usage is TRBJ2-3; D is tentatively TRBD1 or TRBD2 (5 bases each). The V end lost 7 bases, the J end lost 0 bases, and 17 bases lay between the germline ends. CDR1 SGHTA and CDR2 FQGNSA come from the germline V gene. The CDR3 consists of 16 residues.

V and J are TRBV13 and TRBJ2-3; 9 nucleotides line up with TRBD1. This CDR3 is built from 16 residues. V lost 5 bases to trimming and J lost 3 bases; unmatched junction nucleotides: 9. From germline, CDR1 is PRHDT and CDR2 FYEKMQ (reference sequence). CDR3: CASSLRGQGLTDTQYF. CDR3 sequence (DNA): TGTGCCAGCAGCCTAAGGGGACAGGGATTAACAGATACGCAGTATTTT.

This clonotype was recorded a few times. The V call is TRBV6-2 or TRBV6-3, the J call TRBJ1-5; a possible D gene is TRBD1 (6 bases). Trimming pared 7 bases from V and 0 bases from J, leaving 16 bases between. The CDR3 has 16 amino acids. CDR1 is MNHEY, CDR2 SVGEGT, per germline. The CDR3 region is CASTQTGDYSNQPQHF. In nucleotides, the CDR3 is TGTGCCAGCACCCAGACAGGAGATTATAGCAATCAGCCCCAGCATTTT.

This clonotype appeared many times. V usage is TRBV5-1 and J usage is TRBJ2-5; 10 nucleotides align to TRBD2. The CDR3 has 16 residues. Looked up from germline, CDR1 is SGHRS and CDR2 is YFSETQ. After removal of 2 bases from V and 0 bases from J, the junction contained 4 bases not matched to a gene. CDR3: CASSLSLAGDQETQYF. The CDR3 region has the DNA TGCGCCAGCAGCTTAAGTCTAGCGGGGGACCAAGAGACCCAGTACTTC. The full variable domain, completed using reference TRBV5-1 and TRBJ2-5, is KAGVTQTPRYLIKTRGQQVTLSCSPISGHRSVSWYQQTPGQGLQFLFEYFSETQRNKGNFPGRFSGRQFSNSRSEMNVSTLELGDSALYLCASSLSLAGDQETQYFGPGTRLLVL.

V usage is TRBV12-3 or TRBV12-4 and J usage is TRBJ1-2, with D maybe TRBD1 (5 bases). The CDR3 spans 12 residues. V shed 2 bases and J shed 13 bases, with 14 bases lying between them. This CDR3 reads CASSLLGAGRTF. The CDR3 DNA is TGTGCCAGCAGTTTATTAGGGGCAGGGCGCACCTTC.

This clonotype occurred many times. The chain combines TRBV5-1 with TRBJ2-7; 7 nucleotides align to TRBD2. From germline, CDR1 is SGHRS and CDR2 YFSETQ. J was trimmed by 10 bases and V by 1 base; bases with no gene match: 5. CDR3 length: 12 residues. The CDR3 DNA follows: TGCGCCAGCAGCTTGAGCGGGGTGGCACAGTACTTC. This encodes CASSLSGVAQYF.

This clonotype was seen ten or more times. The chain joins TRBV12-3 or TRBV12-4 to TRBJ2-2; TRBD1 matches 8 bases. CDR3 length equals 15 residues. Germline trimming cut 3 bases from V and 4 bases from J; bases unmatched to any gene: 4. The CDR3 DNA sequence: TGTGCCAGCAGTTTTCAGGGGGCGGTCACCGGGGAGCTGTTTTTT. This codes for CASSFQGAVTGELFF.

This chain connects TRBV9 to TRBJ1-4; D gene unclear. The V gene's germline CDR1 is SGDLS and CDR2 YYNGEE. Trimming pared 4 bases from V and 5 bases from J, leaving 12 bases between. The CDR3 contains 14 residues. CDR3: CASSFRQENEKLFF. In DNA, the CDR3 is TGTGCCAGCAGCTTCCGGCAGGAGAATGAAAAACTGTTTTTT.

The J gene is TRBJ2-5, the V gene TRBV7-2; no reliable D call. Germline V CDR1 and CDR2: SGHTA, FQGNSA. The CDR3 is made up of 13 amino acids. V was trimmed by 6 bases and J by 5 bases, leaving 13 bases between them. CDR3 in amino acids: CASRHRLTETQYF. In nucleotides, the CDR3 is TGTGCCAGCAGACACAGACTCACGGAGACCCAGTACTTC.

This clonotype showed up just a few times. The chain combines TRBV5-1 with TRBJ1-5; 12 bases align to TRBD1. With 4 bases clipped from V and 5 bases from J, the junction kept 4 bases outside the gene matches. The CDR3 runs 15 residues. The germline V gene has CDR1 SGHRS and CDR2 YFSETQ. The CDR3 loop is CASSPGTGGYQPQHF. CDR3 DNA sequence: TGCGCCAGCAGCCCCGGGACAGGGGGCTATCAGCCCCAGCATTTT.

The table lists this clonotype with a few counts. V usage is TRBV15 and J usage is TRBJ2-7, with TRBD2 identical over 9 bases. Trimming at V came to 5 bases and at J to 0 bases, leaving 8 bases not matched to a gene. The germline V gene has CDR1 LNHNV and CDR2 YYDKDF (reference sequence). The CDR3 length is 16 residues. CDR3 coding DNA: TGTGCCACCAGCGAGGGGGTAGCGGGGGCCTCCTACGAGCAGTACTTC. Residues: CATSEGVAGASYEQYF. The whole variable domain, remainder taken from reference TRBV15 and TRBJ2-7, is DAMVIQNPRYQVTQFGKPVTLSCSQTLNHNVMYWYQQKSSQAPKLLFHYYDKDFNNEADTPDNFQSRRPNTSFCFLDIRSPGLGDTAMYLCATSEGVAGASYEQYFGPGTRLTVT.

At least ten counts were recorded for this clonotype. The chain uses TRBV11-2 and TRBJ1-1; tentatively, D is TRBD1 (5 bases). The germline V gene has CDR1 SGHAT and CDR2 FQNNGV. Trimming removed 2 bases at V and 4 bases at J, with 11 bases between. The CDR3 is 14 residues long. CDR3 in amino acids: CASSLYGGSTEAFF. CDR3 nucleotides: TGTGCCAGCAGCTTATACGGGGGTAGCACTGAAGCTTTCTTT.

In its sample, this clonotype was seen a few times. The CDR3 nucleotides read TGCGCCAGCAGCCAGGGGGGGCCGCAGTATTTT. Translating gives CASSQGGPQYF. The chain joins TRBV4-3 to TRBJ2-3; D possibly corresponds to TRBD2 (7 bases). Germline values: CDR1 LGHNA, CDR2 YSLEER. Trimming stripped 3 bases from V and 10 bases from J, with 8 bases between. The CDR3 extends over 11 amino acids.

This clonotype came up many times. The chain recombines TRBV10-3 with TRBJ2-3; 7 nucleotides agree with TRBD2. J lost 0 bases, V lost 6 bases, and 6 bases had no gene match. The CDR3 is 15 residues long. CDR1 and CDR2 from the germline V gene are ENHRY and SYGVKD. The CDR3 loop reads CAIRVQGGSTDTQYF. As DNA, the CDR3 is TGTGCCATCAGGGTGCAGGGAGGGAGCACAGATACGCAGTATTTT.

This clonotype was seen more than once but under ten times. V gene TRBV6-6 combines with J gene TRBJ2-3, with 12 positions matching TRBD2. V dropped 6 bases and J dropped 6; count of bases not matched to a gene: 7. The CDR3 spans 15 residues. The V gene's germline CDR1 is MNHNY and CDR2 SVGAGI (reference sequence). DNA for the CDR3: TGTGCCAGCAGCTCTAGCGGGGGGGCTGGGGATACGCAGTATTTT. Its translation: CASSSSGGAGDTQYF.

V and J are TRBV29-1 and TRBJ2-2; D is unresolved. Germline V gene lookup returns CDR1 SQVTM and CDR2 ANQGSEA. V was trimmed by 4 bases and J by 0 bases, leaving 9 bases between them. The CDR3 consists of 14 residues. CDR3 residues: CSVGHSTNTGELFF. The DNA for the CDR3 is TGCAGCGTTGGTCACAGCACGAACACCGGGGAGCTGTTTTTT.

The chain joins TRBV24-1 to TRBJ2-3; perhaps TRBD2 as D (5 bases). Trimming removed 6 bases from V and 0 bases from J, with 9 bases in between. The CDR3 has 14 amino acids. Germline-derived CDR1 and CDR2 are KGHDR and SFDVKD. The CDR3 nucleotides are TGTGCCACCAGTAGCAGCGGCAGCACAGATACGCAGTATTTT. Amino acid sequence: CATSSSGSTDTQYF.

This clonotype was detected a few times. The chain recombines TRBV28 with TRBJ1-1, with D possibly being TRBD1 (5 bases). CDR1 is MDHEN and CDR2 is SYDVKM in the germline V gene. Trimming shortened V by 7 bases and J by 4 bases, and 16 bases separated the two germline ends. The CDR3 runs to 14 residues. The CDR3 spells CASMEWGWRTEAFF. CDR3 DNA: TGTGCCAGCATGGAGTGGGGCTGGCGCACTGAAGCTTTCTTT. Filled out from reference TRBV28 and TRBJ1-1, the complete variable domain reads DVKVTQSSRYLVKRTGEKVFLECVQDMDHENMFWYRQDPGLGLRLIYFSYDVKMKEKGDIPEGYSVSREKKERFSLILESASTNQTSMYLCASMEWGWRTEAFFGQGTRLTVV.

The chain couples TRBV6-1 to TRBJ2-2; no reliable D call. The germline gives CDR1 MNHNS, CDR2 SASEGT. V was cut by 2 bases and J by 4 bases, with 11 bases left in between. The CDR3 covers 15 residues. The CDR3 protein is CASSERLEITGELFF. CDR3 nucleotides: TGTGCCAGCAGTGAACGCCTAGAGATCACCGGGGAGCTGTTTTTT.

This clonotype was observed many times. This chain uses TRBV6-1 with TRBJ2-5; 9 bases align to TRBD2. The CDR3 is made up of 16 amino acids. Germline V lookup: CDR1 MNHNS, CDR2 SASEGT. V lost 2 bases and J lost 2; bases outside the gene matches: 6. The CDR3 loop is CASSELGGGGQETQYF. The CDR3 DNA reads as TGTGCCAGCAGTGAACTCGGCGGGGGGGGGCAAGAGACCCAGTACTTC.

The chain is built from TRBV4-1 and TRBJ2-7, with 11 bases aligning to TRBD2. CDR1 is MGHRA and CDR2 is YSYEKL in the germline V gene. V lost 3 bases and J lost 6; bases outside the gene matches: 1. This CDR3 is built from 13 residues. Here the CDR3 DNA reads TGCGCCAGCAGCCAGCTAGCGGGGGGCGAGCAGTACGTC. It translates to CASSQLAGGEQYV.

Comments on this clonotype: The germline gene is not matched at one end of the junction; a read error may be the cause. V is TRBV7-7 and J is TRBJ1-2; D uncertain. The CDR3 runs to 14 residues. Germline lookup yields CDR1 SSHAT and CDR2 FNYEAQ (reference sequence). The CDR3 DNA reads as TGTGCTAGCAGCCGCGACATCCTAGTGGGGGGCTACACCTTC. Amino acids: CASSRDILVGGYTF. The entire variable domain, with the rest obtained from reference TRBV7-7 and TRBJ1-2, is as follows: GAGVSQSPRYKVTKRGQDVTLRCDPISSHATLYWYQQALGQGPEFLTYFNYEAQPDKSGLPSDRFSAERPEGSISTLTIQRTEQRDSAMYRCASSRDILVGGYTFGSGTRLTVV.

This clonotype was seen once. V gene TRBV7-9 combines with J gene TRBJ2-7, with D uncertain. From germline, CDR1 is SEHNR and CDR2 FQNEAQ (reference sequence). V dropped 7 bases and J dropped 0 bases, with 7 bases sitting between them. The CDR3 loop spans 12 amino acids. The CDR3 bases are TGTGCCAGCACCCCTCTCTCCTACGAGCAGTACTTC. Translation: CASTPLSYEQYF.

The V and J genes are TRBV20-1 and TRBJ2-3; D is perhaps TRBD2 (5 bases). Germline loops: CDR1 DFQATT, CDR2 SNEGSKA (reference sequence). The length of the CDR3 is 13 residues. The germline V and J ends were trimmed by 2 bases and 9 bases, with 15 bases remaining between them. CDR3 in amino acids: CSARNWPTGTQYF. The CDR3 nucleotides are TGCAGTGCTAGAAACTGGCCCACGGGGACGCAGTATTTT.

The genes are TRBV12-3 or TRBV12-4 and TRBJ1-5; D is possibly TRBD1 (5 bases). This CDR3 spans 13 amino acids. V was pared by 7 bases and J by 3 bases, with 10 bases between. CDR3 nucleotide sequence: TGTGCCAGCAACACAGGCCCCAATCAGCCCCAGCATTTT. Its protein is CASNTGPNQPQHF.

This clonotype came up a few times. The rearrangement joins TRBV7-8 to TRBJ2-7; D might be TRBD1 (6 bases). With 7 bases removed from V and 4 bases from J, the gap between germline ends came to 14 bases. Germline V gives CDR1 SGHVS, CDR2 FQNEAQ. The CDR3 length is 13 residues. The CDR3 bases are TGTGCCAGCAAACAGGGCGGCGGATACGAGCAGTACGTC. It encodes CASKQGGGYEQYV.

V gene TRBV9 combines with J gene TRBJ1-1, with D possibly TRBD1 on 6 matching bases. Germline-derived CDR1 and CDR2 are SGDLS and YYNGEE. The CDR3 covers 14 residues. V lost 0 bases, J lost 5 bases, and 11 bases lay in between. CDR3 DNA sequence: TGTGCCAGCAGCGTAGGGTCAGGGGAGACTGAAGCTTTCTTT. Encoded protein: CASSVGSGETEAFF. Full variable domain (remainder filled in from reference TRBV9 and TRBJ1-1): DSGVTQTPKHLITATGQRVTLRCSPRSGDLSVYWYQQSLDQGLQFLIQYYNGEERAKGNILERFSAQQFPDLHSELNLSSLELGDSALYFCASSVGSGETEAFFGQGTRLTVV.

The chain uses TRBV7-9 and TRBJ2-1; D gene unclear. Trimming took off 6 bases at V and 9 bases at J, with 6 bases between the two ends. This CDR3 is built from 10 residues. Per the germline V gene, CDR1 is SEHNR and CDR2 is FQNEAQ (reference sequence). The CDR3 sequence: CASRDGEQFF. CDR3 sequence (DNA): TGTGCCAGCAGGGATGGTGAGCAGTTCTTC.

CDR3 coding DNA: TGCAGTGCCCCCTGGGGGATTGGGATCAGAGGGCCCCAGCATTTT. Translating gives CSAPWGIGIRGPQHF. The chain couples TRBV20-1 to TRBJ1-5; perhaps TRBD1 as D (5 bases). CDR3 length: 15 amino acids. CDR1 is DFQATT and CDR2 is SNEGSKA in the germline V gene (reference sequence). With 6 bases removed from V and 9 bases from J, the gap between germline ends came to 24 bases.

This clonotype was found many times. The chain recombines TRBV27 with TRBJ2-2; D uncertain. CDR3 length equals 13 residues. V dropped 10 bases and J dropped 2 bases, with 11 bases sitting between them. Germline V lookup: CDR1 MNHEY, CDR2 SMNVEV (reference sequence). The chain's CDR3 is CATGSANTGELFF. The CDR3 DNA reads TGTGCCACTGGGTCGGCCAACACCGGGGAGCTGTTTTTT.

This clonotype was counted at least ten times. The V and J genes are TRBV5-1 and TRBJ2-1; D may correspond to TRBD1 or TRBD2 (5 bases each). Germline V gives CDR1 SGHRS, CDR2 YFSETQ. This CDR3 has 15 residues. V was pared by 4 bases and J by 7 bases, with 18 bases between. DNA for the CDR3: TGCGCCAGCAGCAAGGGACCCTCTGTGGGTAATGAGCAGTTCTTC. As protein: CASSKGPSVGNEQFF.

CDR3 bases: TGTGCCGTACGGTGGGGTGGGGACACTGAAGCTTTCTTT. Residues: CAVRWGGDTEAFF. This chain joins TRBV30 and TRBJ1-1; unclear D gene. CDR1 GTSNPN and CDR2 SVGIG come from the germline V gene (reference sequence). This CDR3 spans 13 amino acids. V lost 8 bases to trimming and J lost 3 bases, with 16 bases between them.